The 29 T cell receptor beta chains reported below all come from one sample, sequenced in a study of CD8+CD57+ T cells in acquired aplastic anemia. According to the study, genomic DNA was the template for TCR beta VDJ and CDR3 profiling. TCRdb ran MiXCR on the reads and lists one entry per CDR3 protein. The sample holds under 350,000 distinct CDR3 sequences, about 50% seen once. CD8+CD57+ cell expansion, shown by flow cytometry, had occurred in the patients selected for sequencing. Material for sequencing was sorted CD4+, CD8+, or CD8+CD57+ T cells (not recorded which) from PBMCs. These receptors all stem from a human donor with aplastic anemia.

The chain carries TRBV6-1 and TRBJ1-1, with a possible D match to TRBD1 (6 bases). The length of the CDR3 is 14 residues. Germline lookup yields CDR1 MNHNS and CDR2 SASEGT. Deletions cut 4 bases from V and 3 bases from J, with 12 bases between. The CDR3: CASSVVQGDTEAFF. For the CDR3, the DNA is TGTGCCAGCAGTGTCGTACAGGGAGACACTGAAGCTTTCTTT.

This clonotype was found many times. This sequence joins TRBV2 and TRBJ2-7, with D unclear. Germline V CDR1 and CDR2: SNHLY, FYNNEI. CDR3 length equals 13 residues. The ends were cut back, 3 bases at V and 4 bases at J, with 10 bases in the middle. The CDR3 nucleotides read TGTGCCAGCAGTGAGATGCAGGTATACGAGCAGTACTTC. It encodes CASSEMQVYEQYF.

This clonotype was seen repeatedly, ten times or more. The V gene is TRBV13, the J gene TRBJ2-2; maybe TRBD2 (6 bases). Germline CDR1 reads PRHDT; CDR2 reads FYEKMQ (reference sequence). Trimming cost V 5 bases and J 0 bases, with 16 bases left between them. The CDR3 length is 17 residues. The CDR3 spells CASSPPPRGSNTGELFF. The CDR3 DNA reads TGTGCCAGCAGCCCCCCCCCTCGGGGGTCGAACACCGGGGAGCTGTTTTTT. The full variable domain, completed using reference TRBV13 and TRBJ2-2, is AAGVIQSPRHLIKEKRETATLKCYPIPRHDTVYWYQQGPGQDPQFLISFYEKMQSDKGSIPDRFSAQQFSDYHSELNMSSLELGDSALYFCASSPPPRGSNTGELFFGEGSRLTVL.

This clonotype was recorded many times. The chain links TRBV9 to TRBJ2-5; either TRBD1 or TRBD2 may supply D (5 bases each). CDR3 length: 15 residues. From germline, CDR1 is SGDLS and CDR2 YYNGEE. V lost 4 bases to trimming and J lost 4 bases, with 17 bases between them. The CDR3 spells CASSLGTTGRETQYF. The DNA of the CDR3 is TGTGCCAGCAGCTTGGGGACGACTGGGAGAGAGACCCAGTACTTC. Variable domain in full (rest from reference TRBV9 and TRBJ2-5): DSGVTQTPKHLITATGQRVTLRCSPRSGDLSVYWYQQSLDQGLQFLIQYYNGEERAKGNILERFSAQQFPDLHSELNLSSLELGDSALYFCASSLGTTGRETQYFGPGTRLLVL.

A note on this clonotype: A read error is likely, as this CDR3 ends without the conserved phenylalanine or tryptophan. V gene TRBV12-3 or TRBV12-4 combines with J gene TRBJ2-7; 8 bases map to TRBD2. This CDR3 has 14 residues. J gave up 3 bases and V 0 bases, and 1 base lay outside the gene matches. CDR3 region: CASSLARGDYEQYS. The DNA for the CDR3 is TGTGCCAGCAGTTTAGCGCGGGGGGACTACGAGCAGTACTCC.

The CDR3 reads CSVPSGTRNEQYF. In DNA form, the CDR3 reads TGCAGTGTCCCGTCCGGGACGAGGAACGAGCAGTACTTC. The chain has TRBV20-1 and TRBJ2-7; D possibly matches TRBD1 or TRBD2 (5 bases each). Germline values: CDR1 DFQATT, CDR2 SNEGSKA (reference sequence). This CDR3 comprises 13 residues. The ends were cut back, 7 bases at V and 5 bases at J, with 18 bases in the middle.

This clonotype has more than one count but fewer than ten. V and J are TRBV15 and TRBJ2-3, with TRBD2 matching over 9 bases. Per germline, CDR1 LNHNV and CDR2 YYDKDF (reference sequence). The J segment lost 3 bases and the V segment lost 8 bases, leaving 0 bases of the junction unmatched. This CDR3 is 12 amino acids long. The CDR3 loop reads CATAGGTDTQYF. The CDR3 coding sequence is TGTGCCACCGCGGGAGGGACAGATACGCAGTATTTT.

This chain joins TRBV2 and TRBJ2-5, with D possibly being TRBD1 (6 bases). With 6 bases removed from V and 1 base from J, the gap between germline ends came to 15 bases. There are 15 residues in the CDR3. The V gene's germline CDR1 is SNHLY and CDR2 FYNNEI. CDR3 DNA: TGTGCCAGCAGAGCGACAGGACTGATCCAAGAGACCCAGTACTTC. Residues: CASRATGLIQETQYF.

The chain joins TRBV2 to TRBJ1-2; D is unclear. CDR3 length: 14 residues. Germline V gene data show CDR1 as SNHLY and CDR2 as FYNNEI. V lost 1 base and J lost 6, with 12 bases in between. The CDR3 DNA follows: TGTGCCAGCAGTGAAGGTAGAGGATTGGATGGCTACACCTTC. Amino acids: CASSEGRGLDGYTF.

The chain is built from TRBV2 and TRBJ2-7, with 15 bases that match TRBD2. The CDR3 loop spans 17 amino acids. The trim removed 6 bases at V and 5 bases at J, leaving 11 bases unmatched. CDR1 is SNHLY, CDR2 FYNNEI, per germline. CDR3 DNA sequence: TGTGCCAGCAGCGGGACTAGCGGGAGGTGGGGTTGTGACGAGCAGTACTTC. Protein product: CASSGTSGRWGCDEQYF.

This clonotype was seen ten or more times. The chain couples TRBV6-5 to TRBJ1-2, with 7 bases fitting TRBD1. The CDR3 length is 11 residues. In germline, CDR1 is MNHEY, CDR2 SVGAGI. The trim removed 5 bases at V and 9 bases at J, leaving 3 bases unmatched. The CDR3 nucleotides are TGTGCCAGCAGTCAGGGGGGTAGCTACACCTTC. Amino acids: CASSQGGSYTF.

This chain uses TRBV7-3 with TRBJ1-1, with a tentative D call TRBD1 (5 bases). V dropped 6 bases and J dropped 1 base, with 15 bases sitting between them. The CDR3 consists of 15 residues. Looked up from germline, CDR1 is SGHTA and CDR2 is FQGTGA. The CDR3 coding sequence is TGTGCCAGCAGTTTCACTGGGGCCGCGAACACTGAAGCTTTCTTT. Amino acids: CASSFTGAANTEAFF.

V and J are TRBV19 and TRBJ2-1; TRBD1 matches at 7 bases. This CDR3 spans 14 amino acids. Germline loops: CDR1 LNHDA, CDR2 SQIVND (reference sequence). After removal of 5 bases from V and 8 bases from J, the junction contained 9 bases not matched to a gene. CDR3 protein: CASSPPGQVDEQFF. CDR3 nucleotide sequence: TGTGCCAGTAGTCCTCCCGGACAGGTGGATGAGCAGTTCTTC.

This clonotype was detected many times. The chain uses TRBV7-6 and TRBJ2-7; D not certain. The V and J ends lost 5 bases and 7 bases respectively, with 15 bases between them. From germline, CDR1 is SGHVS and CDR2 FNYEAQ. The CDR3 extends over 13 amino acids. The CDR3 spells CASSTTTGWEQYF. Here the CDR3 DNA reads TGTGCCAGCAGCACCACTACTGGCTGGGAGCAGTACTTC.

V gene TRBV20-1 combines with J gene TRBJ2-3; 10 bases line up with TRBD1. Germline trimming cut 7 bases from V and 5 bases from J; bases unmatched to any gene: 12. The CDR3 spans 15 residues. Per germline, CDR1 DFQATT and CDR2 SNEGSKA (reference sequence). Written as DNA, the CDR3 is TGCAGTGTTCAGGCAGGGACAGGGGTTATAGATACGCAGTATTTT. Residues: CSVQAGTGVIDTQYF.

There are a few counts of this clonotype. The chain carries TRBV7-8 and TRBJ1-6; 9 positions agree with TRBD1. The CDR3 length is 16 residues. Germline-derived CDR1 and CDR2 are SGHVS and FQNEAQ. Trimming cost V 2 bases and J 7 bases; bases outside gene matches: 6. CDR3 protein: CASSLRPGTGNSPLHF. CDR3 coding DNA: TGTGCCAGCAGCTTACGACCCGGGACAGGGAATTCACCCCTCCACTTT. The complete variable domain, with remaining parts taken from reference TRBV7-8 and TRBJ1-6, reads GAGVSQSPRYKVAKRGQDVALRCDPISGHVSLFWYQQALGQGPEFLTYFQNEAQLDKSGLPSDRFFAERPEGSVSTLKIQRTQQEDSAVYLCASSLRPGTGNSPLHFGNGTRLTVT.

DNA of the CDR3: TGCAGCGTTGAAGGGGGGGGCGCGTACGAGCAGTACTTC. Amino acid sequence: CSVEGGGAYEQYF. V is TRBV29-1 and J is TRBJ2-7; maybe TRBD2 (7 bases). Germline assignment: CDR1 SQVTM and CDR2 ANQGSEA. CDR3 length equals 13 residues. Trimming left V 1 base short and J 4 bases short, with 11 bases between.

The V call is TRBV5-6, the J call TRBJ2-7; D not certain. The CDR3 covers 12 residues. The V end lost 0 bases, the J end lost 5 bases, and 6 bases lay between the germline ends. Germline values: CDR1 SGHDT, CDR2 YYEEEE. In DNA form, the CDR3 reads TGTGCCAGCAGCTTGGGGCAGGACGAGCAGTACTTC. Protein sequence: CASSLGQDEQYF.

This clonotype has only a few counts. The chain combines TRBV29-1 with TRBJ2-7; 8 nucleotides line up with TRBD1. V shed 5 bases and J 13 bases; nucleotides not matched to a gene: 16. CDR1 SQVTM and CDR2 ANQGSEA come from the germline V gene. There are 13 residues in the CDR3. The CDR3 DNA sequence: TGCAGCGTTCTGGTTCAGGGGGCGCGGTATGCCTACTTC. Its translation: CSVLVQGARYAYF.

Many counts were recorded for this clonotype. The rearrangement uses TRBV3-1 and TRBJ1-5; D uncertain. Per germline, CDR1 LGHDT and CDR2 YNNKEL (reference sequence). The CDR3 sequence is 13 residues long. Between the trimmed V and J ends, which lost 4 bases and 5 bases, there was a span of 9 bases. CDR3: CASSLWVDQPQHF. Here the CDR3 DNA reads TGTGCCAGCAGCCTTTGGGTCGATCAGCCCCAGCATTTT. The variable domain in full, with the rest retrieved from reference TRBV3-1 and TRBJ1-5, is DTAVSQTPKYLVTQMGNDKSIKCEQNLGHDTMYWYKQDSKKFLKIMFSYNNKELIINETVPNRFSPKSPDKAHLNLHINSLELGDSAVYFCASSLWVDQPQHFGDGTRLSIL.

The chain links TRBV11-1 to TRBJ2-1; TRBD2 matches at 11 bases. V gave up 3 bases and J gave up 1 base; unmatched junction bases: 5. This CDR3 spans 17 amino acids. The V gene's germline CDR1 is SGHAT and CDR2 FQDESV (reference sequence). The CDR3 sequence: CASSFSGRGSSYNEQFF. The CDR3, as DNA: TGTGCCAGCAGCTTTAGCGGGAGGGGTAGTTCCTACAATGAGCAGTTCTTC.

This clonotype was counted ten times or more. An end of the junction does not agree with germline; a read error may underlie this. The chain recombines TRBV2 with TRBJ2-1; 9 nucleotides agree with TRBD2. CDR1 and CDR2 (germline): SNHLY, FYNNEI. The CDR3 totals 17 residues. The CDR3 bases are TGTGCCAGCAGAGAAGGGCTAGCGGGGAGCTCCTACAATGAGCAGTTCTTC. Amino acids: CASREGLAGSSYNEQFF.

The chain recombines TRBV7-8 with TRBJ1-1; D is unresolved. Trimming left V 5 bases short and J 13 bases short, with 17 bases between. Germline CDR1 and CDR2: SGHVS and FQNEAQ. The CDR3 is 12 residues long. In DNA form, the CDR3 reads TGTGCCAGCAGCCTCCCCCCAGGAGACTATTTCTTT. It is translated as CASSLPPGDYFF.

This clonotype has ten or more counts. CDR3 sequence (DNA): TGTGCCAGCAGCTTAGGGGAACAGGGCTACGAGCAGTACTTC. It is translated as CASSLGEQGYEQYF. The chain carries TRBV11-3 and TRBJ2-7; possible D gene TRBD1, 6 bases. The germline CDR1 and CDR2 sequences are SGHNT and YENEEA. The CDR3 extends over 14 amino acids. V dropped 1 base and J dropped 3 bases, with 10 bases sitting between them.

The rearrangement joins TRBV6-2 or TRBV6-3 to TRBJ2-7, with TRBD1 matching 11 bases. Germline V CDR1 and CDR2: MNHEY, SVGEGT. The CDR3 runs 14 residues. Here the CDR3 reads CASSTTRTGGLPLV. The CDR3 DNA reads as TGTGCCAGCAGTACGACACGGACAGGGGGCCTACCTCTTGTC.

This clonotype came up many times. The chain is built from TRBV7-8 and TRBJ2-3; no definite D call. Trimming removed 2 bases at V and 0 bases at J, with 12 bases between. Looked up from germline, CDR1 is SGHVS and CDR2 is FQNEAQ. The CDR3 runs 16 residues. The CDR3, as DNA: TGTGCCAGCAGCTTACTCGGCAGGCCTAGCACAGATACGCAGTATTTT. As protein: CASSLLGRPSTDTQYF.

This clonotype has only a few counts. The CDR3: CASSLGGPKSGNTIYF. In DNA form, the CDR3 reads TGTGCCAGCAGCTTAGGTGGTCCCAAATCTGGAAACACCATATATTTT. J is TRBJ1-3 and V is TRBV7-3; D not resolved. Per germline, CDR1 SGHTA and CDR2 FQGTGA. The CDR3 runs 16 residues. With 2 bases removed from V and 1 base from J, the gap between germline ends came to 12 bases.

This clonotype occurred many times. The chain employs TRBV12-3 or TRBV12-4 and TRBJ1-1; D perhaps matches TRBD1 (6 bases). This CDR3 region has 17 residues. Trimming shortened V by 4 bases and J by 5 bases, and 23 bases separated the two germline ends. The CDR3 loop reads CASSSHLSLGAGTEAFF. The CDR3 nucleotides are TGTGCCAGCAGTTCCCACCTTTCCTTGGGGGCGGGGACTGAAGCTTTCTTT.

Notes on this clonotype: One junction end does not reproduce the germline sequence, and a read error may be involved. The rearrangement joins TRBV7-9 to TRBJ2-1; TRBD2 might be the D (6 bases). Per germline, CDR1 SEHNR and CDR2 FQNEAQ (reference sequence). CDR3 size: 16 residues. Here the CDR3 reads CASSLEGRVKGNEQFF. CDR3 in DNA: TGCGCCAGCAGCTTGGAGGGCAGGGTGAAGGGAAATGAGCAGTTCTTC. Drawing the rest from reference TRBV7-9 and TRBJ2-1, the complete variable domain is DTGVSQNPRHKITKRGQNVTFRCDPISEHNRLYWYRQTLGQGPEFLTYFQNEAQLEKSRLLSDRFSAERPKGSFSTLEIQRTEQGDSAMYLCASSLEGRVKGNEQFFGPGTRLTVL.